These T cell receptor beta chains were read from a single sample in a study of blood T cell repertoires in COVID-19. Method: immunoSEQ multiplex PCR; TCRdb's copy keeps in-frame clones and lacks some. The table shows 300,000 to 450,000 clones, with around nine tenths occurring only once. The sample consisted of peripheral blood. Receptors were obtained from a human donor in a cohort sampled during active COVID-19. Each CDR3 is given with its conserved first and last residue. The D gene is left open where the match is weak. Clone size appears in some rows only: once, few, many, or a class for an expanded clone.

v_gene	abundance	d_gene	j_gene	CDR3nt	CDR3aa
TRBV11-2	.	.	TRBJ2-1	TGTGCCAGCAGCTTAGAGAGGAGGAACAATGAGCAGTTCTTC	CASSLERRNNEQFF
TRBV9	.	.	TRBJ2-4	TGTGCCAGCAGCGCCCGGGACTCGGGGAGGATTCAGTACTTC	CASSARDSGRIQYF
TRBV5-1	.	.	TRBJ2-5	TGCGCCAGCAGCTTGCGGGGCCAAGAGACCCAGTACTTC	CASSLRGQETQYF
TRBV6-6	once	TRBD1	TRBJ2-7	TGTGCCAGCAGTCAGTACAGGGGGCGGGTTTGGGCGGACGAGCAGTACTTC	CASSQYRGRVWADEQYF
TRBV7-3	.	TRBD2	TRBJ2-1	TGTGCCAGCAGCTTATCTAGCGGGGGATACAATGAGCAGTTCTTC	CASSLSSGGYNEQFF
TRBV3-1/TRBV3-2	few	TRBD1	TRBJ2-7	TGTGCCAGCAGCCTACCGGACAGGGGGGTCTACGAGCAGTACTTC	CASSLPDRGVYEQYF
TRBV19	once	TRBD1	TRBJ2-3	TGTGCCAGTAGCCGGGACAGTAGCACAGATACGCAGTATTTT	CASSRDSSTDTQYF
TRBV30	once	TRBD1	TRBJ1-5	TGTGCCTGCGGGACAGGGGGCGAGGATCAGCCCCAGCATTTT	CACGTGGEDQPQHF
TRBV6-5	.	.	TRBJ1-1	TGTGCCAGCAGTTACGGGGAGGGTGAAGCTTTCTTT	CASSYGEGEAFF
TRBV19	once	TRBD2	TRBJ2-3	TGTGCCACCCGGCCAGGGCGGGGGGGAGCAGATACGCAGTATTTT	CATRPGRGGADTQYF
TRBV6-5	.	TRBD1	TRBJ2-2	TGTGCCAGCAGTTACGTAGGGACAGTGAACACCGGGGAGCTGTTTTTT	CASSYVGTVNTGELFF
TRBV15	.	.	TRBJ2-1	TGTGCCACCAGCAGGGGGACTCCCAATGAGCAGTTCTTC	CATSRGTPNEQFF
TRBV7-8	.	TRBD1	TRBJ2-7	TGTGCCAGCAGGGACTTAGGGGGCCACGAGCAGTACTTC	CASRDLGGHEQYF
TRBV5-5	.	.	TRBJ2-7	TGTGCCAGCAGCTTGCCCCTAAGTTGGCGGATTCCTAGGTACGAGCAGTACTTC	CASSLPLSWRIPRYEQYF
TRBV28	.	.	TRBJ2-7	TGTGCCAGCAGTTTCAGCCAGGGTGGCCACGAGCAGTACTTC	CASSFSQGGHEQYF
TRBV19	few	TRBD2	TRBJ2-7	TGTGCCAGTAGTCCGGGAGTAGCGGGGACCTACGAGCAGTACTTC	CASSPGVAGTYEQYF
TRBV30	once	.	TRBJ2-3	TGTGCCTGGACAGGAGGGGGCTCCTCCACAGATACGCAGTATTTT	CAWTGGGSSTDTQYF
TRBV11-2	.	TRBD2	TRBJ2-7	TGTGCCAGCAGCTTAGCCGGACTAGCGGGAGGCACCTACGAGCAGTACTTC	CASSLAGLAGGTYEQYF
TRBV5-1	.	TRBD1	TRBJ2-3	TGCGCCAGCAGCTTGGGGTTCACTCGGGACAGGGAAGATACGCAGTATTTT	CASSLGFTRDREDTQYF
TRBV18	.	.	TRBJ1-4	TGTGCCAGCTCACCCCGGGGAGGCGACGAAAAACTGTTTTTT	CASSPRGGDEKLFF
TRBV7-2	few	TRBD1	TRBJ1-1	TGTGCCAGCAGCGCACGGGACAGGGAAGGGACTGAAGCTTTCTTT	CASSARDREGTEAFF
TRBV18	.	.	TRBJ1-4	TGTGCCAGCTCACCGCCACAAGACAGGAGCACCCAAAAACTGTTTTTT	CASSPPQDRSTQKLFF
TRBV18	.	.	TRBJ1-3	TGTGCCAGCTCACTCCGGGTCGCAGTCTCTGGAAACACCATATATTTT	CASSLRVAVSGNTIYF
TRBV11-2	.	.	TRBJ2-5	TGTGCCAGCAGCTTTGGTAGACAAGAGACCCAGTACTTC	CASSFGRQETQYF
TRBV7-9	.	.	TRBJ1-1	TGTGCCAGCAGCCCGGACAGTCGAGCTTTCTTT	CASSPDSRAFF
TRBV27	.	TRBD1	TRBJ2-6	TGTGCCAGCAGTCTCCTCCCCCCCGGACAGGGTATCGCTGGGGCCAACGTCCTGACTTTC	CASSLLPPGQGIAGANVLTF
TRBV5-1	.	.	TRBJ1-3	TGCGCCAGCAGCGAAATACAGGACTCTGGAAACACCATATATTTT	CASSEIQDSGNTIYF
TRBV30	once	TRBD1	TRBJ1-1	TGTGCCTGGGGACAGGGATGGAACACTGAAGCTTTCTTT	CAWGQGWNTEAFF
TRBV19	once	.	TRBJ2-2	TGTGCCAGTCGGTACACCGGGGAGCTGTTTTTT	CASRYTGELFF
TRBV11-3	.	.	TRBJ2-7	TGTGCCAGCAGCCTTGCCCACGGCAGGGGCCACGAGCAGTACTTC	CASSLAHGRGHEQYF
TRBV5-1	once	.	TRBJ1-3	TGCGCCAGCAGCTTGGCCTGGGTCGGGTCTGGAAACACCATATATTTT	CASSLAWVGSGNTIYF
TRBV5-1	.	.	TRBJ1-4	TGCGCCAGCAGATCCGGTAGGGGCCCCGGGGAAAAACTGTTTTTT	CASRSGRGPGEKLFF
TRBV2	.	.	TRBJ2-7	TGTGCCAGCAGCGATCCCGGGACATCCTACGAGCAGTACTTC	CASSDPGTSYEQYF
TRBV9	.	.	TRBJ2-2	TGTGCCAGCAGCCAGCGAAACACCGGGGAGCTGTTTTTT	CASSQRNTGELFF
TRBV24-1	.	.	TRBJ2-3	TGTGCCACCAGTGACCACAGGGATGGGGGCACAGATACGCAGTATTTT	CATSDHRDGGTDTQYF
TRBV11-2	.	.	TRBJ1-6	TGTGCCAGCAGCCTAGCCAGACTTAATTCACCCCTCCACTTT	CASSLARLNSPLHF
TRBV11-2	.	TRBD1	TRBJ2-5	TGTGCCAGCAGCTTGGTGACAGGGTCGGGGGAGACCCAGTACTTC	CASSLVTGSGETQYF
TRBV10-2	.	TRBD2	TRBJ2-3	TGCGCCAGCAGTGAGACGCGGGAGGGGAGCACAGATACGCAGTATTTT	CASSETREGSTDTQYF
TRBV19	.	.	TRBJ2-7	TGTGCCAGTAGTCAGGCCCATCGACAGGAGCAGTACTTC	CASSQAHRQEQYF
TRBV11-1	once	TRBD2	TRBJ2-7	TGTGCCAGCAGCCAAGCGGGGGGGACCTACGAGCAGTACTTC	CASSQAGGTYEQYF
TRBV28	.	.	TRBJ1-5	TGTGCCACCTCGGACGGGATCAAGCCCCAGCATTTT	CATSDGIKPQHF
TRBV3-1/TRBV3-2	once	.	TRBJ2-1	TGTGCCAGCAGCCGCCTTAGCCATCATCGTGAGCAGTTCTTC	CASSRLSHHREQFF
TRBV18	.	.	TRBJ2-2	TGTGCCAGCTCACCCGCGACACGAGGGCCCAACACCGGGGAGCTGTTTTTT	CASSPATRGPNTGELFF
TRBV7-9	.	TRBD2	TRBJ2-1	TGTGCCAGCAGCCAATCGGTGGCTAGCGGGAGGAATGAGCAGTTCTTC	CASSQSVASGRNEQFF
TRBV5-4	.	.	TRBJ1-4	TGTGCCAGCAGCCGGGATCTTAATGAAAAACTGTTTTTT	CASSRDLNEKLFF
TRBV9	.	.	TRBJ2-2	TGTGCCAGCAGTTTCCGGGGAGGCACCGGGGAGCTGTTTTTT	CASSFRGGTGELFF
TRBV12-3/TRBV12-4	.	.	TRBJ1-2	TGTGCCAGCAGTTTAGTCTTGCGGATAGGCTACACCTTC	CASSLVLRIGYTF
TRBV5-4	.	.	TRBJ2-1	TGTGCCAGCAGCTCCAATAGCGGCAACAATGAGCAGTTCTTC	CASSSNSGNNEQFF
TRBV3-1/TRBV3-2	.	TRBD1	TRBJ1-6	TGTGCCAGCAGCCCCGGGGGGGACAGGGTAGCTTCACCCCTCCACTTT	CASSPGGDRVASPLHF
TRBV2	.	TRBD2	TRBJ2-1	TGTGCCAGCAGTCTAGGGACTAGCGGGGGGGCCGAAGAGCAGTTCTTC	CASSLGTSGGAEEQFF
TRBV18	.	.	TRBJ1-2	TGTGCCAGCTCGCCCGATCCTACAACCGATCGGACAGACGACTATGGCTACACCTTC	CASSPDPTTDRTDDYGYTF
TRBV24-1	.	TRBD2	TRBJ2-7	TGTGCCACCAGGACTAGCGGCGCATCCTACGAGCAGTACTTC	CATRTSGASYEQYF
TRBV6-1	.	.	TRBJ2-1	TGTGCCAGCAGTGAGATCGTCAGGGTTGGCTACAATGAGCAGTTCTTC	CASSEIVRVGYNEQFF
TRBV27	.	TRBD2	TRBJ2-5	TGTGCCAGCAGTTTACTAGCGGGAACGGCCGGTTCGGCCCAGTACTTC	CASSLLAGTAGSAQYF
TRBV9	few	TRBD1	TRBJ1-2	TGTGCCAGCAGCGCAACCGGGACAGACTATGGCTACACCTTC	CASSATGTDYGYTF
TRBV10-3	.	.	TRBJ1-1	TGTGCCATCAGTGAGCCTGGCTCTGAAGCTTTCTTT	CAISEPGSEAFF
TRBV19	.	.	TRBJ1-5	TGTGCCAGTAGTACCCAGGGGACCGATCAGCCCCAGCATTTT	CASSTQGTDQPQHF